These T cell receptor beta chains were read from a single sample in a study of blood T cell repertoires in COVID-19. Sequencing used immunoSEQ multiplex PCR; TCRdb keeps in-frame clones, though not all of them. The table shows more than 200,000 clones, with over 75% occurring only once. Sequencing input: peripheral blood. The receptors shown here come from a human donor in a cohort sampled during active COVID-19. Both conserved end residues are part of each CDR3. A D gene is named only where the DNA matches it firmly. Some rows have no size entry. The others give once, few or many, or a class for an expanded clone.

v_gene,j_gene,d_gene,abundance,CDR3aa,CDR3nt
TRBV11-3,TRBJ2-7,.,.,CASSLGQPNEQYF,TGTGCCAGCAGCTTAGGACAGCCCAACGAGCAGTACTTC
TRBV7-9,TRBJ2-7,TRBD1,.,CASSPGTVYEQYF,TGTGCCAGCAGCCCCGGGACAGTTTACGAGCAGTACTTC
TRBV7-2,TRBJ1-2,.,.,CASSLSQADGYTF,TGTGCCAGCAGCTTAAGTCAGGCAGATGGCTACACCTTC
TRBV4-3,TRBJ1-2,TRBD1,.,CASSQAGTAYGYTF,TGCGCCAGCAGCCAAGCCGGGACAGCCTATGGCTACACCTTC
TRBV7-6,TRBJ2-7,TRBD1,once,CASSLAGTGYWNEQYF,TGTGCCAGCAGCTTAGCTGGGACAGGGTACTGGAACGAGCAGTACTTC
TRBV29-1,TRBJ2-1,.,once,CSVAESPYNEQFF,TGCAGCGTCGCGGAGAGCCCCTACAATGAGCAGTTCTTC
TRBV2,TRBJ2-7,TRBD2,once,CASSNLAGGFYEQYF,TGTGCCAGCAGTAATCTAGCGGGAGGGTTCTACGAGCAGTACTTC
TRBV6-5,TRBJ1-2,.,.,CASSSPRTTSNYGYTF,TGTGCCAGCAGTTCCCCTCGGACAACTTCTAACTATGGCTACACCTTC
TRBV7-9,TRBJ2-7,.,.,CASSSYRDTSYEQYF,TGTGCCAGCAGCTCTTACCGGGACACATCTTACGAGCAGTACTTC
TRBV20-1,TRBJ1-2,.,once,CSASSRDFLRVNYGYTF,TGCAGTGCTAGTTCCCGGGACTTCCTAAGGGTTAACTATGGCTACACCTTC
TRBV7-2,TRBJ1-2,.,.,CASSLARDGYTF,TGTGCCAGCAGCTTAGCGAGGGATGGCTACACCTTC
TRBV29-1,TRBJ2-7,.,.,CSVADRLSYEQYF,TGCAGCGTTGCAGACAGGCTCTCCTACGAGCAGTACTTC
TRBV5-6,TRBJ1-4,TRBD1,.,CASSLVAWTGLEKLFF,TGTGCCAGCAGCTTGGTGGCATGGACAGGGCTTGAAAAACTGTTTTTT
TRBV6-2/TRBV6-3,TRBJ1-6,.,.,CASSRPRPGNESPLHF,TGTGCCAGCAGTCGCCCCCGCCCCGGGAACGAATCACCCCTCCACTTT
TRBV27,TRBJ2-7,.,.,CASSRQAGSYEQYF,TGTGCCAGCAGCCGACAGGCCGGCTCCTACGAGCAGTACTTC
TRBV5-1,TRBJ2-1,.,.,CASSLGLSNEQFF,TGCGCCAGCAGCTTAGGACTCTCCAATGAGCAGTTCTTC
TRBV4-1,TRBJ1-1,.,few,CASSQLEGNTEAFF,TGCGCCAGCAGCCAACTGGAGGGGAACACTGAAGCTTTCTTT
TRBV6-1,TRBJ2-7,TRBD2,.,CASSENLAGVSYEQYF,TGTGCCAGCAGTGAAAACCTAGCGGGGGTCTCCTACGAGCAGTACTTC
TRBV28,TRBJ1-5,.,once,CASSSQEPGNQPQHF,TGTGCCAGCAGTTCCCAAGAACCAGGCAATCAGCCCCAGCATTTT
TRBV28,TRBJ2-7,.,.,CASSLQTGSYEQYF,TGTGCCAGCAGTTTACAAACGGGTTCCTACGAGCAGTACTTC
TRBV18,TRBJ2-5,.,.,CASSLSREETQYF,TGTGCCAGCTCACTGAGCCGGGAAGAGACCCAGTACTTC
TRBV7-2,TRBJ2-5,TRBD2,.,CASSPTSGGAVVETQYF,TGTGCCAGCAGCCCGACTAGCGGGGGGGCTGTGGTGGAGACCCAGTACTTC
TRBV3-1/TRBV3-2,TRBJ1-2,TRBD1,.,CASSQDGDRDPRAGQGKSCYGYTF,TGTGCCAGCAGCCAAGATGGGGACCGCGACCCAAGAGCTGGACAGGGCAAATCTTGCTATGGCTACACCTTC
TRBV7-9,TRBJ2-7,TRBD2,.,CASSTWPGTSGSSSYEQYF,TGTGCCAGCAGCACCTGGCCCGGGACTAGCGGGTCGAGCTCCTACGAGCAGTACTTC
TRBV6-6,TRBJ2-7,TRBD1,.,CASRAPSGTGVFEQYF,TGTGCCAGCAGGGCCCCCTCAGGGACAGGGGTTTTCGAGCAGTACTTC
TRBV9,TRBJ2-1,.,.,CASSVDEGVPPFF,TGTGCCAGCAGCGTAGATGAGGGGGTTCCTCCGTTCTTC
TRBV4-1,TRBJ2-1,TRBD2,.,CASSQELRGANNEQFF,TGCGCCAGCAGCCAAGAACTGCGGGGGGCAAACAATGAGCAGTTCTTC
TRBV4-1,TRBJ2-7,.,.,CASSQDPSYYEQYF,TGCGCCAGCAGCCAAGATCCCAGTTACTACGAGCAGTACTTC
TRBV20-1,TRBJ2-7,.,.,CSARETYEQYF,TGCAGTGCACGGGAGACCTACGAGCAGTACTTC
TRBV7-2,TRBJ2-7,TRBD2,.,CASSLAFGTSGGYEQYF,TGTGCCAGCAGCTTAGCTTTTGGGACTAGCGGGGGGTACGAGCAGTACTTC
TRBV5-5,TRBJ2-7,TRBD1,.,CASSLFLGTDEQYF,TGTGCCAGCAGCTTGTTCCTCGGGACAGACGAGCAGTACTTC
TRBV24-1,TRBJ2-7,TRBD2,.,CADSGRAYEQYF,TGTGCCGATAGCGGGAGGGCCTACGAGCAGTACTTC
TRBV7-3,TRBJ2-2,.,few,CASSSYLKRGTGELFF,TGTGCCAGCAGCTCCTATCTCAAACGGGGCACCGGGGAGCTGTTTTTT
TRBV4-1,TRBJ2-3,TRBD2,.,CASSLRPGGLSDTQYF,TGCGCCAGCAGCCTACGACCGGGGGGGCTTTCAGATACGCAGTATTTT
TRBV6-5,TRBJ2-1,.,.,CASSGTQSNEQFF,TGTGCCAGCAGCGGGACTCAAAGCAATGAGCAGTTCTTC
TRBV11-2,TRBJ2-5,TRBD1,.,CASSLENRGIQETQYF,TGTGCCAGCAGCTTAGAGAACAGGGGAATACAAGAGACCCAGTACTTC
TRBV3-1/TRBV3-2,TRBJ1-2,TRBD1,.,CASSRGQGLLYTF,TGTGCCAGCAGCCGCGGACAGGGCCTCCTCTACACCTTC
TRBV28,TRBJ1-1,.,once,CASSLGTLNTEAFF,TGTGCCAGCAGTTTAGGCACCCTGAACACTGAAGCTTTCTTT
TRBV11-3,TRBJ2-7,TRBD1,.,CASSLGTGSYEQYF,TGTGCCAGCAGCCTCGGGACAGGGTCCTACGAGCAGTACTTC
TRBV28,TRBJ1-4,.,.,CASSSLGGEREKLFF,TGTGCCAGCAGTAGTTTAGGAGGGGAGAGGGAAAAACTGTTTTTT
TRBV7-9,TRBJ1-6,.,.,CASSSLPLHF,TGTGCCAGCAGCTCCCTCCCCCTCCACTTT
TRBV21-1,TRBJ1-1,.,.,CASSFRRGQGERYTEAFF,TGTGCCAGCAGCTTTAGACGGGGACAGGGGGAGAGATACACTGAAGCTTTCTTT
TRBV5-1,TRBJ2-7,.,.,CASSQNYEQYF,TGCGCCAGCAGCCAAAACTACGAGCAGTACTTC
TRBV9,TRBJ2-7,TRBD1,few,CASSVGTGGVNEQYF,TGTGCCAGCAGCGTAGGGACAGGGGGGGTCAACGAGCAGTACTTC
TRBV19,TRBJ1-2,TRBD1,.,CASSIANSAGGLYGYTF,TGTGCCAGTAGTATAGCGAACTCGGCAGGGGGACTCTATGGCTACACCTTC
TRBV27,TRBJ2-1,TRBD2,.,CASSSFQTSGRNEQFF,TGTGCCAGCAGTTCCTTTCAGACTAGCGGGAGGAATGAGCAGTTCTTC
TRBV24-1,TRBJ1-1,TRBD1,.,CATSGTGPNTEAFF,TGTGCCACCAGTGGGACAGGCCCGAACACTGAAGCTTTCTTT
TRBV30,TRBJ2-5,TRBD2,once,CAWSIGRGETQYF,TGTGCCTGGAGTATAGGGAGGGGAGAGACCCAGTACTTC
TRBV30,TRBJ1-1,.,.,CAWTNPRFEAFF,TGTGCCTGGACCAATCCGCGGTTTGAAGCTTTCTTT
TRBV7-9,TRBJ2-6,TRBD2,.,CASGLSPRDYGPGANVLTF,TGTGCCAGCGGATTGTCTCCCCGGGACTACGGTCCTGGGGCCAACGTCCTGACTTTC
TRBV19,TRBJ2-5,TRBD2,.,CASSSGLAGTQETQYF,TGTGCCAGTAGTTCGGGACTAGCGGGAACCCAAGAGACCCAGTACTTC
TRBV15,TRBJ2-7,TRBD1,.,CAPFGTGVSYEQYF,TGTGCCCCCTTTGGGACAGGGGTATCCTACGAGCAGTACTTC
TRBV5-1,TRBJ2-2,TRBD2,.,CASSLVGGTNTGELFF,TGCGCCAGCAGCTTGGTCGGGGGGACCAACACCGGGGAGCTGTTTTTT
TRBV30,TRBJ2-3,.,.,CAWSTTGFRTDTQYF,TGTGCCTGGAGTACTACAGGGTTTCGCACAGATACGCAGTATTTT
TRBV15,TRBJ1-5,TRBD1,many,CATSDRGLQQPQHF,TGTGCCACCAGCGACAGGGGTTTACAACAGCCCCAGCATTTT
TRBV25-1,TRBJ2-2,.,.,CASSGARYTSGELFF,TGTGCCAGCAGTGGGGCGAGATACACAAGTGGGGAGCTGTTTTTT
TRBV4-2,TRBJ1-2,TRBD1,.,CASSEPGTGGLRIGYTF,TGTGCCAGCAGCGAACCGGGGACAGGGGGATTAAGAATCGGCTACACCTTC
TRBV29-1,TRBJ1-3,.,.,CSVVTGPGNTIYF,TGCAGCGTGGTGACTGGTCCTGGAAACACCATATATTTT
TRBV4-1,TRBJ2-1,.,.,CASSVIPRGDYNEQFF,TGCGCCAGCAGCGTCATCCCGCGGGGCGACTACAATGAGCAGTTCTTC
TRBV25-1,TRBJ2-1,.,few,CASSGPLGSSNEQFF,TGTGCCAGCAGTGGCCCCCTAGGCAGCTCCAATGAGCAGTTCTTC